These 27 T cell receptor beta chains share one sample of origin, sequenced in a study of T cell changes during pregnancy in multiple sclerosis. Using immunoSEQ multiplex PCR, the repertoire was profiled, and TCRdb retains in-frame clones only, with some absent. In the table there are under 40,000 clones, roughly 90% of which are singletons. The material was CD8+ T cells from peripheral blood mononuclear cells, obtained after pregnancy. The receptors here all came from a female donor with multiple sclerosis, enrolled in a pregnancy study.

The chain links TRBV4-2 to TRBJ2-3; D ambiguous. The germline V gene has CDR1 LGHNA and CDR2 YNFKEQ. Trimming shortened V by 4 bases and J by 6 bases, and 8 bases separated the two germline ends. This CDR3 is 12 amino acids long. The CDR3 reads CASSRPGDTQYF. In nucleotides, the CDR3 is TGTGCCAGCAGCCGCCCCGGGGATACGCAGTATTTT.

V gene TRBV5-6 combines with J gene TRBJ1-5; possible D gene TRBD1, 6 bases. The CDR3 loop spans 13 amino acids. Germline-derived CDR1 and CDR2 are SGHDT and YYEEEE. The ends were cut back, 3 bases at V and 5 bases at J, with 9 bases in the middle. The CDR3 nucleotides are TGTGCCAGCAGCTCGGGGGGGCATCAGCCCCAGCATTTT. Residues: CASSSGGHQPQHF.

The J gene is TRBJ2-3, the V gene TRBV7-9; 7 bases are shared with TRBD1. This CDR3 contains 13 residues. Germline values: CDR1 SEHNR, CDR2 FQNEAQ (reference sequence). V lost 1 base, J lost 11 bases, and 6 bases stayed unmatched. The CDR3: CASSLGQGIRQYF. The CDR3 nucleotides read TGTGCCAGCAGCTTAGGACAGGGCATTAGGCAGTATTTT.

The CDR3 sequence: CASSVEDRPPNEKLFF. The CDR3 DNA follows: TGTGCCAGCAGCGTAGAAGACAGACCACCTAATGAAAAACTGTTTTTT. This rearrangement joins TRBV9 to TRBJ1-4, with a possible D match to TRBD1 (5 bases). This CDR3 spans 16 amino acids. V lost 0 bases and J 3 bases, leaving 12 bases between the germline ends. The germline CDR1 and CDR2 sequences are SGDLS and YYNGEE. Drawing the rest from reference TRBV9 and TRBJ1-4, the complete variable domain is DSGVTQTPKHLITATGQRVTLRCSPRSGDLSVYWYQQSLDQGLQFLIQYYNGEERAKGNILERFSAQQFPDLHSELNLSSLELGDSALYFCASSVEDRPPNEKLFFGSGTQLSVL.

The chain is built from TRBV27 and TRBJ1-1, with TRBD1 identical over 12 bases. Germline V gene data show CDR1 as MNHEY and CDR2 as SMNVEV (reference sequence). The CDR3 is 15 amino acids. V gave up 10 bases and J gave up 5 bases; unmatched junction bases: 11. The CDR3 sequence: CATSLGQGAATEAFF. CDR3 sequence (DNA): TGTGCCACCTCCTTGGGACAGGGGGCTGCTACTGAAGCTTTCTTT.

V and J are TRBV19 and TRBJ1-5, with a possible D match to TRBD1 (5 bases). The CDR3 spans 15 residues. CDR1 and CDR2 from the germline V gene are LNHDA and SQIVND (reference sequence). The ends were cut back, 4 bases at V and 3 bases at J, with 13 bases in the middle. The CDR3 spells CASSTTAPSNQPQHF. In DNA, the CDR3 is TGTGCCAGTAGTACGACAGCCCCGTCCAATCAGCCCCAGCATTTT.

The gene calls are TRBV4-2 and TRBJ2-7; a possible D gene is TRBD1 (6 bases). The CDR3 covers 15 residues. V was cut by 1 base and J by 0 bases, with 10 bases left in between. The germline gives CDR1 LGHNA, CDR2 YNFKEQ. The DNA of the CDR3 is TGTGCCAGCAGCCAAGCGAGGGGGAGCTCCTACGAGCAGTACTTC. It specifies CASSQARGSSYEQYF.

The V call is TRBV7-3, the J call TRBJ2-5; 8 bases are shared with TRBD2. This CDR3 contains 14 residues. Germline V gene sequence: CDR1 SGHTA, CDR2 FQGTGA. J was trimmed by 3 bases and V by 6 bases; bases with no gene match: 6. CDR3 protein: CASSETGGEETQYF. CDR3 in DNA: TGTGCCAGCAGTGAAACGGGGGGGGAAGAGACCCAGTACTTC. The entire variable domain, with the rest obtained from reference TRBV7-3 and TRBJ2-5, is as follows: GAGVSQTPSNKVTEKGKYVELRCDPISGHTALYWYRQSLGQGPEFLIYFQGTGAADDSGLPNDRFFAVRPEGSVSTLKIQRTERGDSAVYLCASSETGGEETQYFGPGTRLLVL.

The chain joins TRBV27 to TRBJ2-7, with D possibly TRBD2 on 7 matching bases. Trimming removed 1 base at V and 4 bases at J, with 11 bases between. The germline V gene encodes CDR1 MNHEY and CDR2 SMNVEV (reference sequence). This CDR3 spans 14 amino acids. This chain's CDR3 is CASSLFEGGYEQYF. As DNA, the CDR3 is TGTGCCAGCAGTTTATTTGAGGGGGGGTACGAGCAGTACTTC.

In its sample, this clone was seen a few times. The chain couples TRBV5-6 to TRBJ2-2; perhaps TRBD1 as D (6 bases). This CDR3 spans 13 amino acids. V was clipped by 3 bases and J by 5 bases, with 8 bases between them. Germline lookup yields CDR1 SGHDT and CDR2 YYEEEE. CDR3 in amino acids: CASSWGPTGELFF. Here the CDR3 DNA reads TGTGCCAGCAGCTGGGGGCCGACCGGGGAGCTGTTTTTT. The variable domain in full, completed from reference TRBV5-6 and TRBJ2-2, reads DAGVTQSPTHLIKTRGQQVTLRCSPKSGHDTVSWYQQALGQGPQFIFQYYEEEERQRGNFPDRFSGHQFPNYSSELNVNALLLGDSALYLCASSWGPTGELFFGEGSRLTVL.

The chain has TRBV9 and TRBJ1-5; D is unresolved. This CDR3 contains 14 residues. Germline V gene data show CDR1 as SGDLS and CDR2 as YYNGEE. Trimming stripped 2 bases from V and 6 bases from J, with 12 bases between. CDR3 nucleotide sequence: TGTGCCAGCAGCGTGGAGGCAGGCCCTCAGCCCCAGCATTTT. It translates to CASSVEAGPQPQHF.

For the CDR3, the DNA is TGTGCCAGTAGTATCGGTGACAGGGGACGTTCACCCCTCCACTTT. Encoded protein: CASSIGDRGRSPLHF. The gene calls are TRBV19 and TRBJ1-6; 8 nucleotides line up with TRBD1. Looked up from germline, CDR1 is LNHDA and CDR2 is SQIVND (reference sequence). Trimming removed 3 bases from V and 9 bases from J; junction bases left unmatched: 7. The CDR3 length is 15 residues.

The chain employs TRBV6-5 and TRBJ2-4, with TRBD1 matching over 12 bases. Germline CDR1 and CDR2: MNHEY and SVGAGI. V dropped 3 bases and J dropped 8; count of bases not matched to a gene: 8. The CDR3 has 16 residues. The CDR3 spells CASSYRIGTGGDIQYF. The CDR3 DNA reads TGTGCCAGCAGTTATAGGATTGGGACAGGGGGCGACATTCAGTACTTC.

The chain has TRBV4-2 and TRBJ1-1, with D perhaps TRBD1 (6 bases). V gave up 1 base and J gave up 3 bases, with 12 bases separating them. CDR1 is LGHNA and CDR2 is YNFKEQ in the germline V gene. The CDR3 has 15 amino acids. The CDR3 DNA reads as TGTGCCAGCAGCCAAGCGACAGGTCTCCACACTGAAGCTTTCTTT. It codes for CASSQATGLHTEAFF.

The chain uses TRBV13 and TRBJ1-2; 7 nucleotides line up with TRBD1. Per the germline V gene, CDR1 is PRHDT and CDR2 is FYEKMQ (reference sequence). The CDR3 length is 11 residues. The trim removed 6 bases at V and 7 bases at J, leaving 2 bases unmatched. CDR3 bases: TGTGCCAGCAGAGGGGGCCGTGGCTACACCTTC. Protein: CASRGGRGYTF.

CDR3 region: CAGRSPGGDEQFF. The CDR3 DNA sequence: TGTGCCGGTAGGTCCCCCGGGGGGGATGAGCAGTTCTTC. The chain couples TRBV7-8 to TRBJ2-1; TRBD2 matches 8 bases. The CDR3 runs to 13 residues. The V gene's germline CDR1 is SGHVS and CDR2 FQNEAQ. V lost 11 bases, J lost 8 bases, and 11 bases stayed unmatched.

This chain connects TRBV4-3 to TRBJ2-1, with 8 bases matching TRBD2. Germline V gives CDR1 LGHNA, CDR2 YSLEER. Losses at the gene ends were 1 base for V and 5 bases for J; bases not matched to a gene: 7. This CDR3 region has 16 residues. CDR3 amino acids: CASSQGRGGADNEQFF. The CDR3 DNA follows: TGCGCCAGCAGCCAAGGTCGGGGGGGGGCCGACAATGAGCAGTTCTTC.

The V and J genes are TRBV13 and TRBJ2-5; 7 bases line up with TRBD1. Trimming cost V 4 bases and J 0 bases; bases outside gene matches: 11. The germline CDR1 and CDR2 sequences are PRHDT and FYEKMQ (reference sequence). The CDR3 runs to 17 residues. CDR3 nucleotide sequence: TGTGCCAGCAGCTCCGCTGTGACAGGGAGTCACCAAGAGACCCAGTACTTC. Translation: CASSSAVTGSHQETQYF.

This chain connects TRBV27 to TRBJ2-7; 9 nucleotides line up with TRBD1. Per the germline V gene, CDR1 is MNHEY and CDR2 is SMNVEV (reference sequence). V gave up 7 bases and J gave up 5 bases; unmatched junction bases: 12. The CDR3 is made up of 15 amino acids. This CDR3 reads CASTLAGTGNHEQYF. In DNA, the CDR3 is TGTGCCAGCACCTTAGCCGGGACAGGGAACCACGAGCAGTACTTC.

This sequence joins TRBV29-1 and TRBJ2-2, with D possibly being TRBD2 (7 bases). This CDR3 is built from 18 residues. Trimming shortened V by 1 base and J by 1 base, and 19 bases separated the two germline ends. The V gene's germline CDR1 is SQVTM and CDR2 ANQGSEA. The CDR3 spells CSVEGRSGDTKNTGELFF. In DNA, the CDR3 is TGCAGCGTTGAAGGCAGAAGCGGGGACACCAAGAACACCGGGGAGCTGTTTTTT.

V usage is TRBV6-5 and J usage is TRBJ2-5; TRBD2 agrees at 13 bases. Germline lookup yields CDR1 MNHEY and CDR2 SVGAGI. There are 15 residues in the CDR3. The V and J ends lost 6 bases and 1 base, in that order; junction bases with no gene match: 2. For the CDR3, the DNA is TGTGCCAGCAGCTGGACTAGCGGGGGCCAAGAGACCCAGTACTTC. Amino acid sequence: CASSWTSGGQETQYF.

This clone occurred once. The gene calls are TRBV7-8 and TRBJ2-3, with D perhaps matching TRBD2 (6 bases). CDR1 is SGHVS, CDR2 FQNEAQ, per germline. Trimming took 1 base from V and 9 from J, leaving 23 bases between them. This CDR3 spans 17 amino acids. CDR3 region: CASSLGRLVGRSLTQYF. CDR3 in DNA: TGTGCCAGCAGCTTAGGCCGACTAGTGGGCCGTAGTCTGACGCAGTATTTT.

J is TRBJ1-2 and V is TRBV5-4, with unresolved D. Trimming left V 3 bases short and J 8 bases short, with 20 bases between. The germline V gene has CDR1 SGHNT and CDR2 YYREEE (reference sequence). The CDR3 sequence is 15 residues long. CDR3 sequence reads: CASSSYIDESGGYTF. CDR3 coding DNA: TGTGCCAGCAGCTCCTACATCGATGAATCGGGAGGCTACACCTTC.

This chain connects TRBV7-9 to TRBJ2-4; D may be TRBD1 (5 bases). The CDR3 has 15 residues. V was shortened by 5 bases and J by 7 bases, with 18 bases between the two germline ends. CDR1 is SEHNR and CDR2 is FQNEAQ in the germline V gene (reference sequence). The CDR3 DNA sequence: TGTGCCAGCAGCCCTGGGGCCTTACCAGCCAACATTCAGTACTTC. The encoded protein is CASSPGALPANIQYF.

The J gene is TRBJ2-3, the V gene TRBV13, with TRBD2 matching over 8 bases. The junction had 11 bases not matched to a gene; V was cut back by 2 bases and J by 7 bases. Germline V CDR1 and CDR2: PRHDT, FYEKMQ (reference sequence). The CDR3 consists of 16 residues. CDR3 DNA sequence: TGTGCCAGCAGCTTAAGGGTAGCGGGGCCGCTTTATACGCAGTATTTT. Amino acid sequence: CASSLRVAGPLYTQYF.

The chain couples TRBV5-6 to TRBJ2-7, with 7 bases lining up with TRBD2. Losses at the gene ends were 3 bases for V and 1 base for J; bases not matched to a gene: 7. The CDR3 covers 15 residues. Germline V gene lookup returns CDR1 SGHDT and CDR2 YYEEEE. Here the CDR3 DNA reads TGTGCCAGCAGCTGGGGGGGTAGCCTTTCCTACGAGCAGTACTTC. Translating it yields CASSWGGSLSYEQYF.

The J gene is TRBJ2-3, the V gene TRBV19; tentatively, D is TRBD1 (7 bases). The CDR3 loop spans 17 amino acids. In germline, CDR1 is LNHDA, CDR2 SQIVND (reference sequence). V was pared by 8 bases and J by 0 bases, with 21 bases between. CDR3 amino acids: CASRVRDRRPSTDTQYF. DNA for the CDR3: TGTGCCAGTCGAGTGCGGGACAGAAGACCTAGCACAGATACGCAGTATTTT.